This passage covers 27 T cell receptor beta chains from one sample sequenced in a study of radiotherapy plus CTLA-4 blockade in lung cancer. Assay used: immunoSEQ multiplex PCR; TCRdb lists only in-frame clones, some missing. Here the sample spans around 82,000 clones, around nine tenths being singletons. Specimen: peripheral blood, collected from a patient treated with radiotherapy plus ipilimumab. The source is a human donor with non-small cell lung cancer that progressed on radiotherapy plus ipilimumab.

The V call is TRBV11-2, the J call TRBJ2-1, with D perhaps TRBD1 (6 bases). The germline V gene encodes CDR1 SGHAT and CDR2 FQNNGV. The CDR3 consists of 11 residues. V was trimmed by 5 bases and J by 12 bases, leaving 11 bases between them. The chain's CDR3 is CASSRQVRQFF. The DNA for the CDR3 is TGTGCCAGCAGCCGACAGGTTCGGCAGTTCTTC.

This clone was seen only a few times. J is TRBJ1-2 and V is TRBV4-1, with a tentative D call TRBD1 (5 bases). With 4 bases removed from V and 8 bases from J, the gap between germline ends came to 14 bases. The CDR3 covers 13 residues. Germline V gives CDR1 MGHRA, CDR2 YSYEKL. This CDR3 is CASSPESGVGYTF. The CDR3 DNA sequence: TGCGCCAGCAGCCCTGAGTCGGGGGTCGGCTACACCTTC.

As regards this clone: Distinct nucleotide sequences in the sample also encode this CDR3. J is TRBJ2-1 and V is TRBV10-3, with no clear D. Trimming cost V 4 bases and J 5 bases, with 3 bases left between them. The CDR3 sequence is 11 residues long. Germline values: CDR1 ENHRY, CDR2 SYGVKD. The CDR3 coding sequence is TGTGCCATCAGTGCGAACAATGAGCAGTTCTTC. Protein: CAISANNEQFF.

This clone was recorded once. The chain carries TRBV7-2 and TRBJ1-1; 8 positions match TRBD1. This CDR3 has 15 amino acids. The junction had 4 bases not matched to a gene; V was cut back by 3 bases and J by 1 base. The germline V gene encodes CDR1 SGHTA and CDR2 FQGNSA. The CDR3: CASSFSGTGNTEAFF. CDR3 in DNA: TGTGCCAGCAGCTTTTCCGGGACAGGGAACACTGAAGCTTTCTTT.

This clone was counted between two and nine times. This sequence joins TRBV6-1 and TRBJ2-6; D gene unclear. The CDR3 extends over 15 amino acids. The germline V gene has CDR1 MNHNS and CDR2 SASEGT. V was cut by 5 bases and J by 0 bases, with 8 bases left in between. The CDR3 here is CASSQEDSGANVLTF. CDR3 nucleotides: TGTGCCAGCAGTCAAGAGGACTCTGGGGCCAACGTCCTGACTTTC.

The chain is built from TRBV28 and TRBJ1-5, with TRBD1 matching 11 bases. The CDR3 is made up of 22 amino acids. V shed 2 bases, J shed 2 bases, and the junction held 20 bases outside the gene matches. Germline V gives CDR1 MDHEN, CDR2 SYDVKM. DNA for the CDR3: TGTGCCAGCAGTTTAGAAGGGATCGGACAGGGGGCTAATGCGTATGGCAATCAGCCCCAGCATTTT. It codes for CASSLEGIGQGANAYGNQPQHF.

This clone has just one count. CDR3 in amino acids: CASSLGPSEAFF. Here the CDR3 DNA reads TGTGCCAGCAGCTTAGGCCCGTCTGAAGCTTTCTTT. The genes are TRBV13 and TRBJ1-1; D remains ambiguous. Trimming pared 0 bases from V and 6 bases from J, leaving 5 bases between. The length of the CDR3 is 12 residues. Germline V gene data show CDR1 as PRHDT and CDR2 as FYEKMQ (reference sequence).

The CDR3 DNA sequence: TGTGCCAGTAGTATCCGCTCGGGACTAGCGGGAGGGCCATCCTACAATGAGCAGTTCTTC. Translation gives CASSIRSGLAGGPSYNEQFF. The chain uses TRBV19 and TRBJ2-1; 16 nucleotides agree with TRBD2. Germline CDR1 is LNHDA and CDR2 is SQIVND (reference sequence). This CDR3 is built from 20 residues. J gave up 1 base and V 3 bases, and 9 bases lay outside the gene matches. The variable domain in full, completed from reference TRBV19 and TRBJ2-1, reads DGGITQSPKYLFRKEGQNVTLSCEQNLNHDAMYWYRQDPGQGLRLIYYSQIVNDFQKGDIAEGYSVSREKKESFPLTVTSAQKNPTAFYLCASSIRSGLAGGPSYNEQFFGPGTRLTVL.

The chain recombines TRBV9 with TRBJ2-3; D is uncertain. Germline CDR1 and CDR2: SGDLS and YYNGEE. The CDR3 has 15 amino acids. Between the trimmed V and J ends, which lost 0 bases and 4 bases, there was a span of 12 bases. This chain's CDR3 is CASSVVSSRADTQYF. Written as DNA, the CDR3 is TGTGCCAGCAGCGTAGTATCGTCCAGAGCAGATACGCAGTATTTT.

The chain joins TRBV5-6 to TRBJ1-6, with a tentative D call TRBD1 (5 bases). CDR1 is SGHDT and CDR2 is YYEEEE in the germline V gene. There are 14 residues in the CDR3. The V and J ends lost 4 bases and 7 bases respectively, with 12 bases between them. Here the CDR3 DNA reads TGTGCCAGCAGCACGGGACTGGGGAATTCACCCCTCCACTTT. As protein: CASSTGLGNSPLHF.

The CDR3 DNA follows: TGTGCCAGCAGCCCAGCGGGAGCCCCAGTCTCCTACGAGCAGTACTTC. Amino acid sequence: CASSPAGAPVSYEQYF. The J gene is TRBJ2-7, the V gene TRBV7-2; 8 nucleotides line up with TRBD2. Germline lookup yields CDR1 SGHTA and CDR2 FQGNSA. After removal of 5 bases from V and 0 bases from J, the junction contained 9 bases not matched to a gene. This CDR3 has 16 amino acids.

The chain employs TRBV18 and TRBJ1-2; 8 nucleotides agree with TRBD1. This CDR3 is built from 15 residues. V lost 3 bases and J lost 6; bases outside the gene matches: 9. Germline V CDR1 and CDR2: KGHSH, LQKENI. As DNA, the CDR3 is TGTGCCAGCTCACCCGGACAGGGCGGTACGGATGGCTACACCTTC. It translates to CASSPGQGGTDGYTF.

This clone was seen only once. This chain uses TRBV4-1 with TRBJ2-1, with 8 positions matching TRBD2. Germline-derived CDR1 and CDR2 are MGHRA and YSYEKL. With 0 bases clipped from V and 2 bases from J, the junction kept 6 bases outside the gene matches. The CDR3 contains 17 residues. As DNA, the CDR3 is TGCGCCAGCAGCCAAGAATGGCTAGCGGGTACCTACAATGAGCAGTTCTTC. This encodes CASSQEWLAGTYNEQFF.

This chain uses TRBV10-3 with TRBJ2-2; weak D call: TRBD1 (6 bases). This CDR3 is built from 15 residues. Germline V lookup: CDR1 ENHRY, CDR2 SYGVKD. The ends were cut back, 2 bases at V and 5 bases at J, with 12 bases in the middle. CDR3 sequence (DNA): TGTGCCATCAGTGAGGGGTACACAGGGACCGGGGAGCTGTTTTTT. This translates into CAISEGYTGTGELFF.

In this sample, this clone turned up a few times. The chain uses TRBV28 and TRBJ2-7; a possible D gene is TRBD1 (6 bases). Germline V gene sequence: CDR1 MDHEN, CDR2 SYDVKM. The V gene lost 8 bases and the J gene lost 0 bases, with 8 bases spanning the gap. The CDR3 contains 12 residues. The CDR3 DNA reads TGTGCCAGCGGGGGACACTCCTACGAGCAGTACTTC. It encodes CASGGHSYEQYF.

The rearrangement links TRBV7-2 to TRBJ2-3; D might be TRBD1 (6 bases). Germline V gene sequence: CDR1 SGHTA, CDR2 FQGNSA. Trimming cost V 7 bases and J 0 bases, with 17 bases left between them. The CDR3 is 16 residues long. Here the CDR3 DNA reads TGTGCCAGCATAGACAACAGGGCCCCTAGCACAGATACGCAGTATTTT. Translated, it gives CASIDNRAPSTDTQYF.

This chain uses TRBV27 with TRBJ2-7, with a weak D call TRBD1 (6 bases). Germline CDR1 reads MNHEY; CDR2 reads SMNVEV (reference sequence). CDR3 size: 14 residues. The V end lost 5 bases, the J end lost 2 bases, and 13 bases lay between the germline ends. CDR3: CASSPYRVPYEQYF. For the CDR3, the DNA is TGTGCCAGCAGTCCCTACAGGGTCCCCTACGAGCAGTACTTC.

In its sample, this clone was seen a few times. The chain carries TRBV4-2 and TRBJ2-7; D is possibly TRBD1 (5 bases). Between the trimmed V and J ends, which lost 0 bases and 2 bases, there was a span of 8 bases. Germline CDR1 and CDR2: LGHNA and YNFKEQ. This CDR3 has 14 residues. CDR3 nucleotides: TGTGCCAGCAGCCAAGAACAGGAGACCTACGAGCAGTACTTC. Its translation is CASSQEQETYEQYF.

The chain uses TRBV5-1 and TRBJ2-7, with D possibly TRBD2 on 6 matching bases. V gave up 0 bases and J gave up 5 bases, with 18 bases separating them. Germline CDR1 is SGHRS and CDR2 is YFSETQ. The CDR3 totals 16 residues. Written as DNA, the CDR3 is TGCGCCAGCAGCTTGGCCCTTCTCGCTAGCGACCACGAGCAGTACTTC. Its protein is CASSLALLASDHEQYF.

The chain uses TRBV29-1 and TRBJ2-3, with 10 bases lining up with TRBD2. The germline CDR1 and CDR2 sequences are SQVTM and ANQGSEA. J was trimmed by 2 bases and V by 4 bases; bases with no gene match: 12. CDR3 length: 17 amino acids. The CDR3 region is CSVGAPRAGGPTDTQYF. CDR3 sequence (DNA): TGCAGCGTTGGGGCCCCCCGAGCGGGAGGGCCCACAGATACGCAGTATTTT.

The V call is TRBV6-1, the J call TRBJ1-5; the match to TRBD1 covers 10 bases. V dropped 7 bases and J dropped 5; count of bases not matched to a gene: 2. Germline CDR1 is MNHNS and CDR2 is SASEGT. The CDR3 length is 13 residues. The CDR3 coding sequence is TGTGCCAGCATCGGGACAGGGGATCAGCCCCAGCATTTT. This sequence encodes CASIGTGDQPQHF.

This rearrangement joins TRBV7-9 to TRBJ1-4, with 10 bases aligning to TRBD1. This CDR3 region has 18 residues. The V gene end was trimmed by 3 bases and the J gene end by 8 bases; junction bases not matched to a gene: 15. CDR1 is SEHNR and CDR2 is FQNEAQ in the germline V gene (reference sequence). The CDR3 loop reads CASSLGRGFGTGDEKLFF. As DNA, the CDR3 is TGTGCCAGCAGCTTGGGGAGGGGGTTCGGGACAGGGGACGAAAAACTGTTTTTT.

The chain links TRBV5-1 to TRBJ1-2; 9 bases fit TRBD1. CDR1 is SGHRS and CDR2 is YFSETQ in the germline V gene. The length of the CDR3 is 14 residues. V dropped 5 bases and J dropped 4; count of bases not matched to a gene: 6. The DNA of the CDR3 is TGCGCCAGCAGGTCGACAGGGGGTCCCTATGGCTACACCTTC. This sequence encodes CASRSTGGPYGYTF.

V is TRBV18 and J is TRBJ2-5, with a tentative D call TRBD2 (6 bases). Germline values: CDR1 KGHSH, CDR2 LQKENI. Deletions cut 0 bases from V and 5 bases from J, with 13 bases between. The CDR3 consists of 15 residues. The DNA of the CDR3 is TGTGCCAGCTCACCACCGTTACTAGCCGGGGAGACCCAGTACTTC. Its protein product is CASSPPLLAGETQYF.

This clone was observed once. J is TRBJ2-1 and V is TRBV7-9; weak D call: TRBD2 (5 bases). Germline V gives CDR1 SEHNR, CDR2 FQNEAQ (reference sequence). V lost 1 base, J lost 4 bases, and 5 bases lay in between. This CDR3 spans 13 amino acids. CDR3: CASSLGTYNEQFF. CDR3 in DNA: TGTGCCAGCAGCTTAGGGACTTACAATGAGCAGTTCTTC.

This chain links TRBV18 with TRBJ2-7, with 10 bases aligning to TRBD2. Germline CDR1 and CDR2: KGHSH and LQKENI. V shed 3 bases and J 4 bases; nucleotides not matched to a gene: 3. The CDR3 has 14 residues. Here the CDR3 reads CASSPTSGNYEQYF. CDR3 bases: TGTGCCAGCTCACCTACTAGCGGGAATTACGAGCAGTACTTC.

The chain links TRBV11-1 to TRBJ2-3, with 7 bases identical to TRBD1. The trim removed 5 bases at V and 3 bases at J, leaving 14 bases unmatched. The CDR3 loop spans 17 amino acids. Germline-derived CDR1 and CDR2 are SGHAT and FQDESV (reference sequence). The CDR3 reads CASSRRDPGQPTDTQYF. Written as DNA, the CDR3 is TGTGCCAGCAGCCGTCGGGACCCGGGACAGCCTACAGATACGCAGTATTTT.